This T cell receptor beta chain was documented in a study of blood T cells in healthy people across ages. Study background: The template switching approach captured approximately one barcoded beta molecule for every two T cells.

In this sample, this clonotype turned up many times. The antigen remains undetermined. Isolated per sample were at least 7 million PBMCs. This CDR3 region has 14 residues. Germline V CDR1 and CDR2: SGHTA, FQGNSA. Trimming left V 5 bases short and J 5 bases short, with 16 bases between. Study-wide points: The study regarded diversity estimates from one million T cells as underestimates.

Together with a sample-barcoded 5' primer, a J-beta primer mix was included in a second PCR lasting roughly 6 to 12 cycles. Paired-end reads containing CDR3 totaled no fewer than 3 million for each sample. MiXCR was run by TCRdb on the 5' RACE reads, yielding one entry per CDR3 protein. The sample lists fewer than 950,000 distinct CDR3 sequences; 35% to 40% were seen once. The TCR was taken from a man between 18 and 35 years old in good health. The specimen sequenced was blood. The chain links TRBV7-2 to TRBJ2-7; D is perhaps TRBD1 or TRBD2 (5 bases each). CDR3 protein: CASSPVVGADEQYF. The CDR3 region has the DNA TGTGCCAGCAGCCCAGTCGTCGGGGCCGACGAGCAGTACTTC.